Listed below are T cell receptor beta chains from one sample, sequenced in a study of cytomegalovirus exposure and HLA in healthy donors. Generated by immunoSEQ multiplex PCR, the TCRdb table keeps only in-frame clones and is missing some. The specimen's table records about 110,000 clones. Sequencing was carried out using PBMCs. Receptors were obtained from a man aged 35 to 55 in good health and CMV-seropositive. Each CDR3 is given without its conserved first and last residue.

v_gene: TRBV2; j_gene: TRBJ1-5; CDR3aa: ASSDGGPQPQH
v_gene: TRBV7-8; j_gene: TRBJ2-3; CDR3aa: ASSDGTNWMKSTDTQY
v_gene: TRBV4-1; j_gene: TRBJ2-3; CDR3aa: ASSPRLAGGPSTDTQY
v_gene: TRBV4-1; j_gene: TRBJ2-7; CDR3aa: ASSQGLGSSYEQY
v_gene: TRBV28; j_gene: TRBJ1-1; CDR3aa: ASSFGTGKGNTEAF
v_gene: TRBV7-9; j_gene: TRBJ2-3; CDR3aa: ASSLFSRPTQY
v_gene: TRBV11-2; j_gene: TRBJ2-7; CDR3aa: ASSLGGNSGISYEQY
v_gene: TRBV5-4; j_gene: TRBJ2-7; CDR3aa: ASSFAGGGDEQY
v_gene: TRBV9; j_gene: TRBJ2-5; CDR3aa: ASSPGLAGGRETQY
v_gene: TRBV10-3; j_gene: TRBJ1-3; CDR3aa: AISALDRGTGNTIY
v_gene: TRBV15; j_gene: TRBJ2-5; CDR3aa: ATSRVAGDQETQY